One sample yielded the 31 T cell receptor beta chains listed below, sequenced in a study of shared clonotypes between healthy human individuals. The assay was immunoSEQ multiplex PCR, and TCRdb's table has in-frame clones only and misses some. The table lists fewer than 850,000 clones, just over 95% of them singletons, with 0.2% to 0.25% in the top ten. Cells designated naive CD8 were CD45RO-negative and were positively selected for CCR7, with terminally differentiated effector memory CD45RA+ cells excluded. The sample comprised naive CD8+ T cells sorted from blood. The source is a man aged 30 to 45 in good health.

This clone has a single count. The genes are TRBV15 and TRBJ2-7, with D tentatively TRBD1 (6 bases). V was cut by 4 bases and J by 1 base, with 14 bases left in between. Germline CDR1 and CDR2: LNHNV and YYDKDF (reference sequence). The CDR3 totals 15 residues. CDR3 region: CATSTQGTISYEQYF. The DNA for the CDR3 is TGTGCCACCAGCACTCAAGGGACAATTTCCTACGAGCAGTACTTC.

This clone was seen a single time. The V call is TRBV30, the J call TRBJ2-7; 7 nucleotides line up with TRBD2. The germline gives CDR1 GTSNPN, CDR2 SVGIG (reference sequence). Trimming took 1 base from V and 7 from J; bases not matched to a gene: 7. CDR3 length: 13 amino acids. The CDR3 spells CAWSAVGRGEQYF. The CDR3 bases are TGTGCCTGGAGTGCAGTAGGGCGGGGGGAGCAGTACTTC.

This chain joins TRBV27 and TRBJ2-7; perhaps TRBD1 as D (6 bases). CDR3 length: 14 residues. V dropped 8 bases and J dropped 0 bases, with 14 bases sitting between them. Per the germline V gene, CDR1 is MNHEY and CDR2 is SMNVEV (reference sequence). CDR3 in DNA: TGTGCCAGCTCCAGGGGATCAAGCTCCTACGAGCAGTACTTC. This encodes CASSRGSSSYEQYF.

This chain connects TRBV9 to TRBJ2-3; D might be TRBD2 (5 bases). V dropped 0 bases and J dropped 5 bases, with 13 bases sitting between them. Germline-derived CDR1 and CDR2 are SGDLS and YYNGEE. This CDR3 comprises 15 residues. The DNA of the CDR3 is TGTGCCAGCAGCGTAGGTCTTAGCGCGGGAGATACGCAGTATTTT. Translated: CASSVGLSAGDTQYF.

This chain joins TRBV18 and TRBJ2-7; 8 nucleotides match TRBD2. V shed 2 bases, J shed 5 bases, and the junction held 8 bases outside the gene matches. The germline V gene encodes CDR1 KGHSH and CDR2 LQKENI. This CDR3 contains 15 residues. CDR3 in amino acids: CASSPTGGPGDEQYF. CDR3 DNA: TGTGCCAGCTCACCAACGGGAGGGCCCGGGGACGAGCAGTACTTC.

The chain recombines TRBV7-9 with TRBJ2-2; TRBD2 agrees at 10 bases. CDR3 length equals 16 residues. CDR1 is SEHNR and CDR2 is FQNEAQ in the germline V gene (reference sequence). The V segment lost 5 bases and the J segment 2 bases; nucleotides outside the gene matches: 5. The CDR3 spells CASSPPSGRNTGELFF. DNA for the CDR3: TGTGCCAGCAGCCCCCCTAGCGGGAGAAACACCGGGGAGCTGTTTTTT. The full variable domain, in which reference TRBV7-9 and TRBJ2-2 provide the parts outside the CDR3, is DTGVSQNPRHKITKRGQNVTFRCDPISEHNRLYWYRQTLGQGPEFLTYFQNEAQLEKSRLLSDRFSAERPKGSFSTLEIQRTEQGDSAMYLCASSPPSGRNTGELFFGEGSRLTVL.

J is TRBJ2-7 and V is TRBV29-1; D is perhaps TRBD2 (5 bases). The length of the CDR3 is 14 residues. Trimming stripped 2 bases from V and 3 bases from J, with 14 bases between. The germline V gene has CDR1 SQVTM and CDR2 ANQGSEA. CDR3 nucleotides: TGCAGCGTTGAAAAGTCTAGCAATTACTACGAGCAGTACTTC. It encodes CSVEKSSNYYEQYF.

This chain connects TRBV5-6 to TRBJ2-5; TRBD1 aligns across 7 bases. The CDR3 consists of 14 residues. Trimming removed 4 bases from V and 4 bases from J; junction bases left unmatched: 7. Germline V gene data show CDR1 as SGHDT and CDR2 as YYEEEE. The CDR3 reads CASSPLGQPETQYF. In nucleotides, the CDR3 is TGTGCCAGCAGCCCGCTGGGACAGCCAGAGACCCAGTACTTC.

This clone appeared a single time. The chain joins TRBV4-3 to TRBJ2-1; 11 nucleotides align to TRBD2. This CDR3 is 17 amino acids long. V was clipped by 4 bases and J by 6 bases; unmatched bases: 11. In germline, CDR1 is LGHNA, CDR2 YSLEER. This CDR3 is CASSPSPGTSGINEQFF. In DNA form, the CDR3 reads TGCGCCAGCAGCCCCAGCCCAGGGACTAGCGGCATCAATGAGCAGTTCTTC.

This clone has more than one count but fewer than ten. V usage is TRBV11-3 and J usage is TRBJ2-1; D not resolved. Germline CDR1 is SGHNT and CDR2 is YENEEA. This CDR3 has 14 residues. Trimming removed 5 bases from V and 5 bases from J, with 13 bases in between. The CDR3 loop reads CASSSTTLHNEQFF. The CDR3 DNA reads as TGTGCCAGCAGCAGTACCACACTTCACAATGAGCAGTTCTTC.

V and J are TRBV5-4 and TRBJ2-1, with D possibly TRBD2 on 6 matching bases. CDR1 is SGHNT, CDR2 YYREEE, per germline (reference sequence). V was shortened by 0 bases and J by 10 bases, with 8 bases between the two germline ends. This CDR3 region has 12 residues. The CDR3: CASSLGGEEQFF. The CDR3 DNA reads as TGTGCCAGCAGCTTGGGGGGGGAAGAGCAGTTCTTC. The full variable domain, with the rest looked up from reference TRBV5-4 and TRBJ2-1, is ETGVTQSPTHLIKTRGQQVTLRCSSQSGHNTVSWYQQALGQGPQFIFQYYREEENGRGNFPPRFSGLQFPNYSSELNVNALELDDSALYLCASSLGGEEQFFGPGTRLTVL.

The CDR3 DNA sequence: TGTGCCAGCAGCGCCGCGCCGGACAGGGCTCGGGACGGCTACACCTTC. Translating gives CASSAAPDRARDGYTF. The chain couples TRBV9 to TRBJ1-2; 8 bases fit TRBD1. The CDR3 consists of 16 residues. With V trimmed by 3 bases and J by 8 bases, 15 bases remained unmatched. From germline, CDR1 is SGDLS and CDR2 YYNGEE.

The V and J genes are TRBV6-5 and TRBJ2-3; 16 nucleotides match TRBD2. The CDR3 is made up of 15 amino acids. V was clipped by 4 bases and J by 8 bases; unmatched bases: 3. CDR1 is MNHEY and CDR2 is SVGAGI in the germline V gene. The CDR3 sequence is CASSSGTSGRGTQYF. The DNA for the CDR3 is TGTGCCAGCAGTTCCGGGACTAGCGGGAGGGGTACGCAGTATTTT.

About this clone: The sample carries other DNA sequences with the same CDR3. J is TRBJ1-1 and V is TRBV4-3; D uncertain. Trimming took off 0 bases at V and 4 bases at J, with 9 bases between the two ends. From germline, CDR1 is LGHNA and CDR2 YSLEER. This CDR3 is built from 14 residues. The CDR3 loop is CASSQDSLGTEAFF. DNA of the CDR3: TGCGCCAGCAGCCAAGATAGCCTGGGCACTGAAGCTTTCTTT.

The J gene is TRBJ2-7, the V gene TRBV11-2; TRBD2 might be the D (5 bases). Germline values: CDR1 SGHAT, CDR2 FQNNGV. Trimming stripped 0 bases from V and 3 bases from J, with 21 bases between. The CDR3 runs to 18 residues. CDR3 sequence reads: CASSLDGYWESSYYEQYF. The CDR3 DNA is TGTGCCAGCAGCTTAGATGGTTATTGGGAGAGTTCTTACTACGAGCAGTACTTC.

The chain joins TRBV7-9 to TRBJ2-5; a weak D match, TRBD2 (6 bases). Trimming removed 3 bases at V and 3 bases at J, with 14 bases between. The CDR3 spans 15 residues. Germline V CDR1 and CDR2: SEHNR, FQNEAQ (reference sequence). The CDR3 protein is CASSFKGGDEETQYF. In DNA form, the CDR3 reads TGTGCCAGCAGCTTCAAAGGAGGGGATGAAGAGACCCAGTACTTC.

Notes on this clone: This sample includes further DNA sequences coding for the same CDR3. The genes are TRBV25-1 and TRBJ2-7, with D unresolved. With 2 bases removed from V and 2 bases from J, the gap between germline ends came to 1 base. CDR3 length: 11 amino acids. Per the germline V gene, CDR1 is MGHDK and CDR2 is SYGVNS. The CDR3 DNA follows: TGTGCCAGCAGTGAAGCCTACGAGCAGTACTTC. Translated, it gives CASSEAYEQYF.

The CDR3 protein is CASSLDSPGRYNYEQYF. The CDR3 DNA reads TGTGCCAGCAGCTTAGATAGTCCAGGGAGGTACAACTACGAGCAGTACTTC. J is TRBJ2-7 and V is TRBV7-2; tentative D call: TRBD2 (6 bases). Trimming removed 1 base from V and 3 bases from J, with 19 bases in between. The CDR3 consists of 17 residues. Germline CDR1 is SGHTA and CDR2 is FQGNSA.

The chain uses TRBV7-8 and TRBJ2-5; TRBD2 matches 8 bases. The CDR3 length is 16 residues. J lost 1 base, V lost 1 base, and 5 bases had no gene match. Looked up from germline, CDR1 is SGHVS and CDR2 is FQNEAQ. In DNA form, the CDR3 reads TGTGCCAGCAGCTTAGAGGTAGCGGGATCCCAAGAGACCCAGTACTTC. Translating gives CASSLEVAGSQETQYF.

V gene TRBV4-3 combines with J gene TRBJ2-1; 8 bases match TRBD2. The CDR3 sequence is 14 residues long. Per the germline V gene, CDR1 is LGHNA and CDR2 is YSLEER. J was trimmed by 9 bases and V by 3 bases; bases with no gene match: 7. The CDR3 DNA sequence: TGCGCCAGCAGCCATACTAGCGGAGGAAGTGAGCAGTTCTTC. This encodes CASSHTSGGSEQFF.

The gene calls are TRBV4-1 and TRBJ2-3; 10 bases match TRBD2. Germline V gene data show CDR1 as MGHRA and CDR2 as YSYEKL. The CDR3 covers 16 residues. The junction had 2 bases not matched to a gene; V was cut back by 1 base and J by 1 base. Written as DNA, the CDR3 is TGCGCCAGCAGCCAAGTTCTAGCGGGGGGCACAGATACGCAGTATTTT. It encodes CASSQVLAGGTDTQYF.

The CDR3 spells CASSLFAGASYEQYF. CDR3 nucleotides: TGTGCCAGCAGCTTATTTGCAGGGGCCTCCTACGAGCAGTACTTC. V usage is TRBV7-2 and J usage is TRBJ2-7; D is possibly TRBD1 (6 bases). V lost 2 bases to trimming and J lost 0 bases, with 11 bases between them. Germline V gene data show CDR1 as SGHTA and CDR2 as FQGNSA. The CDR3 totals 15 residues.

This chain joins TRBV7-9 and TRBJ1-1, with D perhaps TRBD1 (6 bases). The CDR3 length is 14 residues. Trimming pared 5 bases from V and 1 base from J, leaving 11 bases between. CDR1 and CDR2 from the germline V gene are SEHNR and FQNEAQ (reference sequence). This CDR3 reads CASSPGQTNTEAFF. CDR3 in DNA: TGTGCCAGCAGCCCCGGACAGACGAACACTGAAGCTTTCTTT.

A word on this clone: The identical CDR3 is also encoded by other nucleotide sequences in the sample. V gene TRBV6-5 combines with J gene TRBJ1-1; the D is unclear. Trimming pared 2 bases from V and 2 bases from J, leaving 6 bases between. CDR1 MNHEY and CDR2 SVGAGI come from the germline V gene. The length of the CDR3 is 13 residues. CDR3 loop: CASSYRVNTEAFF. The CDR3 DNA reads TGTGCCAGCAGTTACAGGGTCAACACTGAAGCTTTCTTT.

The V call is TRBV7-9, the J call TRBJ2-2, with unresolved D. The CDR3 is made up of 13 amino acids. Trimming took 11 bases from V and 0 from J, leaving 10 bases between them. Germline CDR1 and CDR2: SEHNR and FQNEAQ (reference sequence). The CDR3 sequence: CALGQPNTGELFF. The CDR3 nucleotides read TGTGCCTTAGGGCAGCCGAACACCGGGGAGCTGTTTTTT. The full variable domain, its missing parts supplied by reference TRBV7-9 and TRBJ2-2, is DTGVSQNPRHKITKRGQNVTFRCDPISEHNRLYWYRQTLGQGPEFLTYFQNEAQLEKSRLLSDRFSAERPKGSFSTLEIQRTEQGDSAMYLCALGQPNTGELFFGEGSRLTVL.

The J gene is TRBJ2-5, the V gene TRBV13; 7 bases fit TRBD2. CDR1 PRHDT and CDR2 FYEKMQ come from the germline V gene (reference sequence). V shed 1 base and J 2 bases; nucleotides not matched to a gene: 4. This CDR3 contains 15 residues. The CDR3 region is CASSLEGGLQETQYF. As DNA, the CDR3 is TGTGCCAGCAGCTTAGAGGGAGGGCTTCAAGAGACCCAGTACTTC.

CDR3: CVRSQQASEVGETQYF. The CDR3 DNA sequence: TGTGTCAGAAGCCAACAGGCCTCCGAAGTGGGAGAGACCCAGTACTTC. The chain has TRBV7-5 and TRBJ2-5; the table's D call of TRBD1 was not tested on the DNA. TRBV7-5 is a known pseudogene. This CDR3 has 16 residues.

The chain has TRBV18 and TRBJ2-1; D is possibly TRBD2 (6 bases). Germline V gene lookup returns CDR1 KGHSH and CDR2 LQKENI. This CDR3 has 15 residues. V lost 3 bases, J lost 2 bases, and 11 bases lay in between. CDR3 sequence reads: CASSPRDLTYNEQFF. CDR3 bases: TGTGCCAGCTCACCCCGGGACTTGACCTACAATGAGCAGTTCTTC.

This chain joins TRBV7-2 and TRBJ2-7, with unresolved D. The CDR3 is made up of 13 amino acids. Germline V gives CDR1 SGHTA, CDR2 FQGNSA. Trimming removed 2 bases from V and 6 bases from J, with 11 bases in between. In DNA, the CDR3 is TGTGCCAGCAGCTTATTACATGGTGGCGAGCAGTACTTC. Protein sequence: CASSLLHGGEQYF.

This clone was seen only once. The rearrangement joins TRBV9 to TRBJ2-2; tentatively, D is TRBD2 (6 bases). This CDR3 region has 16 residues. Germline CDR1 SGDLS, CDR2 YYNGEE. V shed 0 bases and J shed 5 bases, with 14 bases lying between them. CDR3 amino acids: CASSVGNSGRTGELFF. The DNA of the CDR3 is TGTGCCAGCAGCGTAGGAAACAGCGGGCGAACCGGGGAGCTGTTTTTT. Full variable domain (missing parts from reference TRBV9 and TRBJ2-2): DSGVTQTPKHLITATGQRVTLRCSPRSGDLSVYWYQQSLDQGLQFLIQYYNGEERAKGNILERFSAQQFPDLHSELNLSSLELGDSALYFCASSVGNSGRTGELFFGEGSRLTVL.

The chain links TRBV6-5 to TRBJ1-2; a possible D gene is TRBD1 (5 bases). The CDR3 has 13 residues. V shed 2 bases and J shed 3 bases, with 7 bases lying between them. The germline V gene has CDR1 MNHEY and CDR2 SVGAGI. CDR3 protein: CASSYEGHYGYTF. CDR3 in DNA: TGTGCCAGCAGTTACGAGGGACACTATGGCTACACCTTC.